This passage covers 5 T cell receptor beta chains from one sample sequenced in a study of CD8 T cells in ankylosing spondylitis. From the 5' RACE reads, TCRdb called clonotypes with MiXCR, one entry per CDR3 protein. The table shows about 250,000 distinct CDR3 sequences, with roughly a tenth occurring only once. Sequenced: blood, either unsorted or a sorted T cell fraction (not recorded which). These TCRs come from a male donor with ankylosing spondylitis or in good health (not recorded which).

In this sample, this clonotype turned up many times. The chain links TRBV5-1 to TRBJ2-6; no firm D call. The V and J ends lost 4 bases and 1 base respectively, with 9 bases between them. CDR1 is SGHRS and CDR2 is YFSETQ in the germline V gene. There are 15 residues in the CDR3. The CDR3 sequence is CASSKGGSGANVLTF. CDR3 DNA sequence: TGCGCCAGCAGCAAGGGTGGGTCTGGGGCCAACGTCCTGACTTTC.

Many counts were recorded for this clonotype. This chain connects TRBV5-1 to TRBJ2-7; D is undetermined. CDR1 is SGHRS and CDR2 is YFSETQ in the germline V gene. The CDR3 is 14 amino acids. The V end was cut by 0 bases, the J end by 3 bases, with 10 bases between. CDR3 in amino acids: CASSLDEHLYEQYF. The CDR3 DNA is TGCGCCAGCAGCTTGGATGAGCACCTCTACGAGCAGTACTTC.

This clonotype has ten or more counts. This CDR3 is CASSLRTVTDTQYF. In nucleotides, the CDR3 is TGTGCCAGCAGCTTGCGGACAGTCACAGATACGCAGTATTTT. V usage is TRBV2 and J usage is TRBJ2-3; weak D call: TRBD1 (6 bases). The V gene's germline CDR1 is SNHLY and CDR2 FYNNEI. CDR3 length equals 14 residues. Deletions cut 6 bases from V and 2 bases from J, with 12 bases between.

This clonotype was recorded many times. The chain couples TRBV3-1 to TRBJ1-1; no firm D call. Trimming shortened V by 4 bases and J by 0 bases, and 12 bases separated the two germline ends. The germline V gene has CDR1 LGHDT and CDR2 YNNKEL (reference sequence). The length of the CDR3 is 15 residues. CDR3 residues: CASSLGLKLNTEAFF. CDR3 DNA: TGTGCCAGCAGCCTTGGACTGAAATTGAACACTGAAGCTTTCTTT. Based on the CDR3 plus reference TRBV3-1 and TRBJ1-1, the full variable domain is DTAVSQTPKYLVTQMGNDKSIKCEQNLGHDTMYWYKQDSKKFLKIMFSYNNKELIINETVPNRFSPKSPDKAHLNLHINSLELGDSAVYFCASSLGLKLNTEAFFGQGTRLTVV.

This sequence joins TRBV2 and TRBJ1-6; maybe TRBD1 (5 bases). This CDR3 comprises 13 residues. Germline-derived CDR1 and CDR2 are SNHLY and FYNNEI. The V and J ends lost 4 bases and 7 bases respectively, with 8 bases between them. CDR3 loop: CASSAGRNSPLHF. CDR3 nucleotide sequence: TGTGCCAGCAGTGCAGGGCGAAATTCACCCCTCCACTTT.